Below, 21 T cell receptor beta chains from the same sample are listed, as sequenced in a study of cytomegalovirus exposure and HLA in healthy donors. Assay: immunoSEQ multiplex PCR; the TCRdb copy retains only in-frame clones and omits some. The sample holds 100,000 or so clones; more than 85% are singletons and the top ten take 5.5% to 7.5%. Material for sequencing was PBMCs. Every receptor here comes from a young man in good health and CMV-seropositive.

The CDR3 loop reads CASSQAPGQGTWDYGYTF. CDR3 DNA: TGCGCCAGCAGCCAAGCGCCGGGACAGGGGACGTGGGACTATGGCTACACCTTC. The rearrangement uses TRBV4-1 and TRBJ1-2, with TRBD1 identical over 10 bases. Germline V CDR1 and CDR2: MGHRA, YSYEKL. The J segment lost 3 bases and the V segment lost 1 base, leaving 11 bases of the junction unmatched. The CDR3 has 18 residues.

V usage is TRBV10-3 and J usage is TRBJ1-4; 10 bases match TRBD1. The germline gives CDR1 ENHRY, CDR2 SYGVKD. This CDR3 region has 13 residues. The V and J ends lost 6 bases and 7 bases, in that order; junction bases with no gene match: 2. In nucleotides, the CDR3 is TGTGCCATCAGCGACAGGGGGCCTGAAAAACTGTTTTTT. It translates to CAISDRGPEKLFF.

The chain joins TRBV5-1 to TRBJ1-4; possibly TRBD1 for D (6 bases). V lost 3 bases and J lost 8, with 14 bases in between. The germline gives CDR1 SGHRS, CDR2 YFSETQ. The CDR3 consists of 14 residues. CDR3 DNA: TGCGCCAGCAGCTCACTTGGTACAGGGGAAAAACTGTTTTTT. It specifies CASSSLGTGEKLFF.

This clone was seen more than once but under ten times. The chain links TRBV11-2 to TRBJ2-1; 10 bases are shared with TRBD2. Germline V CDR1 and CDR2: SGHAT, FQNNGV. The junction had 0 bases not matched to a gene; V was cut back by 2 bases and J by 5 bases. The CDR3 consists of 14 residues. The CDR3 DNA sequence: TGTGCCAGCAGCTTAACTAGCGGGAACAATGAGCAGTTCTTC. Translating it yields CASSLTSGNNEQFF.

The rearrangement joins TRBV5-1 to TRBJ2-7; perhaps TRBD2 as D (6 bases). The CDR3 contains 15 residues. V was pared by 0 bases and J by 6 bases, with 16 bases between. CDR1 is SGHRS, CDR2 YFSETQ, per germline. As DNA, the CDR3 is TGCGCCAGCAGCTTGGACCCCGGGGGATCAGGCGAGCAGTACTTC. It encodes CASSLDPGGSGEQYF.

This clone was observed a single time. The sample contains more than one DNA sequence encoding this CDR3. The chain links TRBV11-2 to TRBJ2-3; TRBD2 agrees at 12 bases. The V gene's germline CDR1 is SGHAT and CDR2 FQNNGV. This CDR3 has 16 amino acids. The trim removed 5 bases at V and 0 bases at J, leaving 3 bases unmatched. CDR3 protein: CASSLGTSGSTDTQYF. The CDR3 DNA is TGTGCCAGCAGCCTAGGGACTAGCGGGAGCACAGATACGCAGTATTTT.

CDR3 coding DNA: TGTGCCAGCAGTCATCTAGGTCACATTCAGTACTTC. Translated: CASSHLGHIQYF. V is TRBV6-6 and J is TRBJ2-4; D is unclear. The germline gives CDR1 MNHNY, CDR2 SVGAGI (reference sequence). The V end lost 5 bases, the J end lost 8 bases, and 10 bases lay between the germline ends. This CDR3 has 12 amino acids.

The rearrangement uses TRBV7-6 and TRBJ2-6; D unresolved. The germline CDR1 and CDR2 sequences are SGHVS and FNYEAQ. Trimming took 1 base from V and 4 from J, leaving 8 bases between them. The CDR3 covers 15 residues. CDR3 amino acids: CASSLVARGANVLTF. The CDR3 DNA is TGTGCCAGCAGCTTAGTGGCGAGGGGGGCCAACGTCCTGACTTTC.

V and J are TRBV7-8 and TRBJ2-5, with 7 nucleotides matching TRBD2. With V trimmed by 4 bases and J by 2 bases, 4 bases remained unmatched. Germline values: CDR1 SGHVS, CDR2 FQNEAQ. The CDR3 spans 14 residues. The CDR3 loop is CASSSRLAQETQYF. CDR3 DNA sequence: TGTGCCAGCAGCTCCAGACTAGCACAAGAGACCCAGTACTTC.

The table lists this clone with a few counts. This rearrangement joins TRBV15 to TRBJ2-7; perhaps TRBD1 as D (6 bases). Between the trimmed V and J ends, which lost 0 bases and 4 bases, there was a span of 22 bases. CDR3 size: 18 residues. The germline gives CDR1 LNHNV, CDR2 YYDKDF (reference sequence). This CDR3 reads CATSRDWVGGRLPYEQYF. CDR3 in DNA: TGTGCCACCAGCAGAGATTGGGTAGGGGGTAGGTTACCTTACGAGCAGTACTTC.

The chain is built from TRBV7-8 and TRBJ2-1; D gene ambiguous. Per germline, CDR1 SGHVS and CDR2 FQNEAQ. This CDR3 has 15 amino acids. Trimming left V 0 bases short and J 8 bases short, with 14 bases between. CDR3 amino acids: CASSLAQLEAHEQFF. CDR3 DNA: TGTGCCAGCAGCTTAGCGCAGCTAGAGGCCCATGAGCAGTTCTTC.

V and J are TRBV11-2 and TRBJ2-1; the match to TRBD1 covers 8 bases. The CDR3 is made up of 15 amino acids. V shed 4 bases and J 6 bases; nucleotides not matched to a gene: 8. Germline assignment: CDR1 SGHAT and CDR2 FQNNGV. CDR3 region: CASSYRQGSRNEQFF. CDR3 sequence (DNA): TGTGCCAGCAGCTATCGACAGGGGAGCCGCAATGAGCAGTTCTTC. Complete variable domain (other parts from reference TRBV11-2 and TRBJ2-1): EAGVAQSPRYKIIEKRQSVAFWCNPISGHATLYWYQQILGQGPKLLIQFQNNGVVDDSQLPKDRFSAERLKGVDSTLKIQPAKLEDSAVYLCASSYRQGSRNEQFFGPGTRLTVL.

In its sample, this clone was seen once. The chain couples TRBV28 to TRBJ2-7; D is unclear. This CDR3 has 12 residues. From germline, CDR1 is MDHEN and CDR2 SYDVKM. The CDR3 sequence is CAHRRSGYEQYF. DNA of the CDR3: TGTGCTCACCGCCGGTCCGGGTACGAGCAGTACTTC.

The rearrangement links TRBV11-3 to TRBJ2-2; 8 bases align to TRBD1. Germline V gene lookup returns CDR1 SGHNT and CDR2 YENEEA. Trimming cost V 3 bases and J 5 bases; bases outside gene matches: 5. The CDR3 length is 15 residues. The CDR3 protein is CASSLTRGRTGELFF. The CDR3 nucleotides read TGTGCCAGCAGCTTGACCAGGGGGCGAACCGGGGAGCTGTTTTTT. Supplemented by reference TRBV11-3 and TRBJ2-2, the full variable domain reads EAGVVQSPRYKIIEKKQPVAFWCNPISGHNTLYWYLQNLGQGPELLIRYENEEAVDDSQLPKDRFSAERLKGVDSTLKIQPAELGDSAVYLCASSLTRGRTGELFFGEGSRLTVL.

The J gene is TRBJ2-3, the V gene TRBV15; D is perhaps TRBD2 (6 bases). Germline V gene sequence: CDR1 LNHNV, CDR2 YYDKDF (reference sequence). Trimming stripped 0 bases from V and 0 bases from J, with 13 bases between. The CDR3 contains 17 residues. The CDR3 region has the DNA TGTGCCACCAGCAGAGATGTGGGTAGCGGTAGCACAGATACGCAGTATTTT. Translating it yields CATSRDVGSGSTDTQYF.

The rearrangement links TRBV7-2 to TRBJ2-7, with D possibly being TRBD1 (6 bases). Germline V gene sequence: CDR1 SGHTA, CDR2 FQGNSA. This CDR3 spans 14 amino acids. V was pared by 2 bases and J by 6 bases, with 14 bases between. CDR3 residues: CASSLNGQGGEQYF. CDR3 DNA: TGTGCCAGCAGCTTAAACGGTCAAGGGGGCGAGCAGTACTTC.

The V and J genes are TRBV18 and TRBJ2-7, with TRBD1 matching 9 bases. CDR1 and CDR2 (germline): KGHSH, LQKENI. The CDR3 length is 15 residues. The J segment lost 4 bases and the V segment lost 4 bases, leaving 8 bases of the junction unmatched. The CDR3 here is CASSQTGGTSYEQYF. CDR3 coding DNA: TGTGCCAGCTCACAAACAGGGGGCACCTCGTACGAGCAGTACTTC.

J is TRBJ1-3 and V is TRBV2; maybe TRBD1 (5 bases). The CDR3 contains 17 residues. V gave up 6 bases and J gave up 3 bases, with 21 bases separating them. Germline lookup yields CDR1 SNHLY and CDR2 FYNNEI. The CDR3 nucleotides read TGTGCCAGCAGCAGGAGTTCGGGACTACTAATTGGAAACACCATATATTTT. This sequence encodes CASSRSSGLLIGNTIYF.

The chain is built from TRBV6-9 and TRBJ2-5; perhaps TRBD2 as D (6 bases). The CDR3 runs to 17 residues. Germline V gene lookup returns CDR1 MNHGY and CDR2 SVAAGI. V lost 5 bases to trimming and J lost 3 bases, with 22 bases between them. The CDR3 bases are TGTGCCAGCAGTCATAACCATTTGACCGGAGGGGAAGAGACCCAGTACTTC. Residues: CASSHNHLTGGEETQYF.

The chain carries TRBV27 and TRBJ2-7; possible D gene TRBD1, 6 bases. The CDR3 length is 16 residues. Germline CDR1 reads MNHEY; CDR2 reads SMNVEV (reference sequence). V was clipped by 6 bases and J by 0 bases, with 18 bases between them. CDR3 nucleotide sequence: TGTGCCAGCAGCACGGGAAGGGGGATTGACTCCTACGAGCAGTACTTC. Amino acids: CASSTGRGIDSYEQYF.

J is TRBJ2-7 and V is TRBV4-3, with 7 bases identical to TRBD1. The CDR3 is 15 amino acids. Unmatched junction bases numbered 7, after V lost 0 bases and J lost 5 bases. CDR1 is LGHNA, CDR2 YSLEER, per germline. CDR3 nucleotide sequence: TGCGCCAGCAGCCAAGATACAGGGGAGTACAACGAGCAGTACTTC. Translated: CASSQDTGEYNEQYF.